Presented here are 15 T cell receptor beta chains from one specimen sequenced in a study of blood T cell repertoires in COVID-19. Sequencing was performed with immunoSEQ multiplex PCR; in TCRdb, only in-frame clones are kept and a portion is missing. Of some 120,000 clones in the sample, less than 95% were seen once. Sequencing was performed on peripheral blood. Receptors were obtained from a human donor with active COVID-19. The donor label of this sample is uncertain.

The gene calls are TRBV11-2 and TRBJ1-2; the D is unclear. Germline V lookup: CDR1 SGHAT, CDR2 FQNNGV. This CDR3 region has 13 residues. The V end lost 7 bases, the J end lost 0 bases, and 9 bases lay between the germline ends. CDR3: CASTYSPNYGYTF. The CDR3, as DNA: TGTGCCAGCACCTACAGCCCTAACTATGGCTACACCTTC.

The DNA of the CDR3 is TGTGCCAGCAGCTTAGGACAGACAAACACCGGGGAGCTGTTTTTT. It specifies CASSLGQTNTGELFF. V and J are TRBV11-2 and TRBJ2-2; weak D call: TRBD1 (5 bases). CDR1 SGHAT and CDR2 FQNNGV come from the germline V gene. Trimming shortened V by 1 base and J by 2 bases, and 8 bases separated the two germline ends. This CDR3 comprises 15 residues.

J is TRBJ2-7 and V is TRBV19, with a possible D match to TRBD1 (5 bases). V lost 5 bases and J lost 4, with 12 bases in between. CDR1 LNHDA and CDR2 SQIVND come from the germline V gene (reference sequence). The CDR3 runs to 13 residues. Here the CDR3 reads CASSPGYGYEQYF. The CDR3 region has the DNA TGTGCCAGTAGTCCAGGGTACGGGTACGAGCAGTACTTC.

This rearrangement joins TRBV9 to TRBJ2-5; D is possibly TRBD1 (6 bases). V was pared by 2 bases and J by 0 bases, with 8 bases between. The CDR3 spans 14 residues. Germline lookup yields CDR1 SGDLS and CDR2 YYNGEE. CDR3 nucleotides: TGTGCCAGCAGCGTCACAGGGTACCAAGAGACCCAGTACTTC. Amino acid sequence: CASSVTGYQETQYF.

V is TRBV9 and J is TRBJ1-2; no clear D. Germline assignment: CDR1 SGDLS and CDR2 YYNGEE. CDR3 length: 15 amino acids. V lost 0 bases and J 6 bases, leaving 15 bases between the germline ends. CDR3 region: CASSVDDVRSHGYTF. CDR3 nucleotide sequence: TGTGCCAGCAGCGTAGATGACGTGAGGAGCCATGGCTACACCTTC.

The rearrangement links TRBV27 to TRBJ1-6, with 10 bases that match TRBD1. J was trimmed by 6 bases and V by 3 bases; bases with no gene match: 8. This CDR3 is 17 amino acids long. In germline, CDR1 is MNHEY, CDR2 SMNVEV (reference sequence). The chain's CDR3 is CASSFSAGTGANSPLHF. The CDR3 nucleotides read TGTGCCAGCAGTTTTTCTGCCGGGACAGGGGCTAATTCACCCCTCCACTTT.

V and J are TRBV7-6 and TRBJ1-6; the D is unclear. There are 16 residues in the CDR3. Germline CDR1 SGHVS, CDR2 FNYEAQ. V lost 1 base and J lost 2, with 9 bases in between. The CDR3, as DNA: TGTGCCAGCAGCTTAGTGGAGGGAGCCTATAATTCACCCCTCCACTTT. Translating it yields CASSLVEGAYNSPLHF. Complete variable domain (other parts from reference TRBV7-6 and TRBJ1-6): GAGVSQSPRYKVTKRGQDVALRCDPISGHVSLYWYRQALGQGPEFLTYFNYEAQQDKSGLPNDRFSAERPEGSISTLTIQRTEQRDSAMYRCASSLVEGAYNSPLHFGNGTRLTVT.

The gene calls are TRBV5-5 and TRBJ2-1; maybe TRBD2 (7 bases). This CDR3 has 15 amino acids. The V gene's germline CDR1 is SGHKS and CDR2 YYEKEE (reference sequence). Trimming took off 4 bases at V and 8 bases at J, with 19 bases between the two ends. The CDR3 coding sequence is TGTGCCAGCAGCCTGATGGCGGGGGCTTCCGATGAGCAGTTCTTC. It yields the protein CASSLMAGASDEQFF.

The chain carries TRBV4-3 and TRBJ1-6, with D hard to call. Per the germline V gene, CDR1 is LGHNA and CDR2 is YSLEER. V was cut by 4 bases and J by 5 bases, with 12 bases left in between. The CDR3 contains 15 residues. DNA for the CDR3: TGCGCCAGCAGCCTGGGAGACGCAAATAATTCACCCCTCCACTTT. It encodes CASSLGDANNSPLHF.

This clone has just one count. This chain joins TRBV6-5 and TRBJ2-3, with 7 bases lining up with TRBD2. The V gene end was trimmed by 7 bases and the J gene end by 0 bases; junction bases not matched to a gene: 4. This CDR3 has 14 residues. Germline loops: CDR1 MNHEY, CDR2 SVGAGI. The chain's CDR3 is CASNWGGSTDTQYF. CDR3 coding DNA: TGTGCCAGCAACTGGGGGGGTAGCACAGATACGCAGTATTTT.

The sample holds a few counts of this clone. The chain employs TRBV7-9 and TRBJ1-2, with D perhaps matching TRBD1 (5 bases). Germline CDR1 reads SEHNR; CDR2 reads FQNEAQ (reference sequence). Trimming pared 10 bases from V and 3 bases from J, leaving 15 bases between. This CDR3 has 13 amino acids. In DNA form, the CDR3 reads TGTGCCACCCAGGGCCGCAGCCACTATGGCTACACCTTC. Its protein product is CATQGRSHYGYTF. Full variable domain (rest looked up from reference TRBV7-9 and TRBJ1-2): DTGVSQNPRHKITKRGQNVTFRCDPISEHNRLYWYRQTLGQGPEFLTYFQNEAQLEKSRLLSDRFSAERPKGSFSTLEIQRTEQGDSAMYLCATQGRSHYGYTFGSGTRLTVV.

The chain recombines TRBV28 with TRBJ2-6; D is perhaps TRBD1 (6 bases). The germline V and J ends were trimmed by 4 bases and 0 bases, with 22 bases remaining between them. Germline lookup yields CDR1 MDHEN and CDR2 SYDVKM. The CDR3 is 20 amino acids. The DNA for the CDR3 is TGTGCCAGCAGTTCCACTTCTACAACAGGGCACCCCTCTGGGGCCAACGTCCTGACTTTC. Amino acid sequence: CASSSTSTTGHPSGANVLTF.

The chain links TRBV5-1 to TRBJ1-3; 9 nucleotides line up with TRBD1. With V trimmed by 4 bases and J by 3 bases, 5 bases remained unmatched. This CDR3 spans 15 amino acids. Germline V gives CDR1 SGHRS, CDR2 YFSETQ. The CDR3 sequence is CASSPWTGDGNTIYF. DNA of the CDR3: TGCGCCAGCAGCCCCTGGACAGGGGATGGAAACACCATATATTTT.

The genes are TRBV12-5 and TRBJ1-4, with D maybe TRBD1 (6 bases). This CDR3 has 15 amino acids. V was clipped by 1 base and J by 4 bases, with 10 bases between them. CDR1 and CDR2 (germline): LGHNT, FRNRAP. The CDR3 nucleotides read TGTGCTAGTGGTTTGGGGACAGTTAATAATGAAAAACTGTTTTTT. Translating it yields CASGLGTVNNEKLFF.

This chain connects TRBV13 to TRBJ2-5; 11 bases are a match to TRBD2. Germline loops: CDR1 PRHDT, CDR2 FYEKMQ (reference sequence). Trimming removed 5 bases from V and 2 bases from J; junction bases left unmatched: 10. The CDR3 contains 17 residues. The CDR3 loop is CASSRTLIAGGQETQYF. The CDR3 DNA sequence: TGTGCCAGCAGCCGAACCCTAATAGCGGGGGGGCAAGAGACCCAGTACTTC. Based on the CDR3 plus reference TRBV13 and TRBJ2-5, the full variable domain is AAGVIQSPRHLIKEKRETATLKCYPIPRHDTVYWYQQGPGQDPQFLISFYEKMQSDKGSIPDRFSAQQFSDYHSELNMSSLELGDSALYFCASSRTLIAGGQETQYFGPGTRLLVL.